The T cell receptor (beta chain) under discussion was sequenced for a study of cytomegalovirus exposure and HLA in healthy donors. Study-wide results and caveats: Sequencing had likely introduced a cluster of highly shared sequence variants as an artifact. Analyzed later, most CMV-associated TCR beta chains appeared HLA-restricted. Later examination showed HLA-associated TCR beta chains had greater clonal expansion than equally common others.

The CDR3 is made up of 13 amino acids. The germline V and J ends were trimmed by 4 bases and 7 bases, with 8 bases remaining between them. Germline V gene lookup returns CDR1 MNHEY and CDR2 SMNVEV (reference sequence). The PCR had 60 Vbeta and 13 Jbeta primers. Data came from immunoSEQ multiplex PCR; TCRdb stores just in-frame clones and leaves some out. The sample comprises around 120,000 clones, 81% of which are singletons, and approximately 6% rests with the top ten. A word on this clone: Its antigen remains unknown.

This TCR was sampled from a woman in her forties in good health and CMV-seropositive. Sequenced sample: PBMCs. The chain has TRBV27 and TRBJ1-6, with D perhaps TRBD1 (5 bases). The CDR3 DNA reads TGTGCCAGCAGTTCCTCAGGGAATTCACCCCTCCACTTT. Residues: CASSSSGNSPLHF.